The rows below give T cell receptor beta chains drawn from one sample of a study of neurological immune-mediated disorders. One entry per CDR3 protein results from TCRdb running MiXCR on the 5' RACE reads. Among about 95,000 distinct CDR3 sequences, 3% to 4% were seen once, and the ten largest hold roughly 6.4%. Material for sequencing was PBMCs. The source of these receptors is a young woman with multiple sclerosis. CDR3s include the opening cysteine and the closing phenylalanine or tryptophan. The D gene is left open where the match is weak. For some rows the clone size is stated as once, few or many, or as a class when expanded; others skip it.

D gene | J gene | V gene | clone size | CDR3 protein | CDR3 DNA
TRBD2 | TRBJ2-5 | TRBV7-7 | NA | CASSPYNMGGETQYF | TGTGCCAGCAGCCCTTACAACATGGGAGGGGAGACCCAGTACTTC
NA | TRBJ2-7 | TRBV2 | many | CASSEKVYEQYF | TGTGCCAGCAGTGAAAAGGTCTACGAGCAGTACTTC
NA | TRBJ2-7 | TRBV12-3/TRBV12-4 | many | CASTTSLTYEQYF | TGTGCCAGCACAACTAGCCTGACCTACGAGCAGTACTTC
NA | TRBJ2-1 | TRBV11-3 | many | CASSIPGTYNEQFF | TGTGCCAGCAGCATCCCAGGGACCTACAATGAGCAGTTCTTC
NA | TRBJ2-5 | TRBV5-1 | many | CASSFLERATQETQYF | TGCGCCAGCAGCTTCCTAGAACGTGCCACCCAAGAGACCCAGTACTTC
TRBD1 | TRBJ2-1 | TRBV20-1 | many | CSAWTGYVDEQFF | TGCAGTGCTTGGACAGGATACGTCGATGAGCAGTTCTTC
NA | TRBJ2-7 | TRBV4-1 | many | CASSQDLAYEQYF | TGCGCCAGCAGCCAAGATCTCGCCTACGAGCAGTACTTC
TRBD1 | TRBJ2-7 | TRBV28 | NA | CASTSGGHEQYF | TGTGCCAGCACCTCAGGGGGCCACGAGCAGTACTTC
NA | TRBJ2-1 | TRBV6-4 | few | CASSGGQDTDEQFF | TGTGCCAGCAGTGGGGGGCAGGACACCGATGAGCAGTTCTTC
NA | TRBJ2-3 | TRBV6-6 | many | CASSYFETSTDTQYF | TGTGCCAGCAGTTACTTCGAGACTAGCACAGATACGCAGTATTTT
TRBD2 | TRBJ2-2 | TRBV7-8 | NA | CASSLVTSGTITGELFF | TGTGCCAGCAGCTTAGTTACTAGCGGGACAATCACCGGGGAGCTGTTTTTT
NA | TRBJ1-5 | TRBV10-3 | many | CATQPALGANQPQHF | TGTGCCACTCAACCGGCCTTGGGGGCTAATCAGCCCCAGCATTTT
TRBD1 | TRBJ2-2 | TRBV5-1 | many | CASSSITGVTGELFF | TGCGCCAGCAGCTCGATTACAGGGGTAACCGGGGAGCTGTTTTTT
NA | TRBJ2-3 | TRBV20-1 | many | CSASTDTQYF | TGCAGTGCGAGCACAGATACGCAGTATTTT
NA | TRBJ2-3 | TRBV7-6 | many | CASSPVPLFTDTQYF | TGTGCCAGCAGCCCAGTCCCCCTATTCACAGATACGCAGTATTTT
NA | TRBJ1-6 | TRBV14 | many | CASSQDPNSPLHF | TGTGCCAGCAGCCAAGATCCCAATTCACCCCTCCACTTT
TRBD2 | TRBJ2-2 | TRBV5-1 | many | CASNTLASNTGELFF | TGCGCCAGCAATACACTAGCGTCGAACACCGGGGAGCTGTTTTTT
NA | TRBJ1-2 | TRBV6-1 | many | CASSLQGWGYTF | TGTGCCAGCAGTTTACAGGGATGGGGCTACACCTTC
TRBD2 | TRBJ2-7 | TRBV9 | many | CASSARTSGGSSYEQYF | TGTGCCAGCAGCGCTAGAACTAGCGGGGGCAGCTCCTACGAGCAGTACTTC
TRBD2 | TRBJ2-1 | TRBV28 | many | CASSSPSGVYNEQFF | TGTGCCAGCAGTTCCCCCAGCGGGGTTTACAATGAGCAGTTCTTC
NA | TRBJ2-7 | TRBV4-2 | many | CASSQVSGTDGYEQYF | TGTGCCAGCAGCCAAGTCTCCGGGACGGACGGCTACGAGCAGTACTTC
TRBD1 | TRBJ2-7 | TRBV10-3 | many | CAITETGTGDDEQYF | TGTGCCATCACCGAAACCGGGACAGGGGATGACGAGCAGTACTTC
NA | TRBJ1-1 | TRBV12-3/TRBV12-4 | many | CASSFWRARGTEAFF | TGTGCCAGCAGTTTCTGGAGGGCGCGAGGCACTGAAGCTTTCTTT
TRBD2 | TRBJ2-1 | TRBV7-9 | many | CASSLTSGIFNEQFF | TGTGCCAGCAGCTTGACTAGCGGAATATTTAATGAGCAGTTCTTC
NA | TRBJ2-5 | TRBV6-2/TRBV6-3 | many | CASSQTEETQYF | TGTGCCAGCAGTCAGACCGAAGAGACCCAGTACTTC
NA | TRBJ1-1 | TRBV5-1 | NA | CASRAFEGSCIF | TGCGCCAGCAGGGCCTTCGAGGGAAGCTGTATCTTT
NA | TRBJ1-2 | TRBV20-1 | many | CSASRGTAGGYTF | TGCAGTGCTAGCCGGGGGACCGCTGGTGGCTACACCTTC
TRBD2 | TRBJ2-5 | TRBV12-3/TRBV12-4 | many | CASRPGLVEGETQYF | TGTGCCAGCAGACCGGGACTAGTGGAGGGGGAGACCCAGTACTTC